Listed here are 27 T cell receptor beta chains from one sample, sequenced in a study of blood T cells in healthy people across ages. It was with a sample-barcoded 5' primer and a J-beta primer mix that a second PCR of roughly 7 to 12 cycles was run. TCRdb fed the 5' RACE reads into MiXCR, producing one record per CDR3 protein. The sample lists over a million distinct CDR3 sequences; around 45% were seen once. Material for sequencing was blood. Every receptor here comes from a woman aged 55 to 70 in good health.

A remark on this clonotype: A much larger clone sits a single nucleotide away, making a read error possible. The CDR3 region has the DNA TGTGCCAGCAGCTTAATGGGCCCCGTAGCGGGGCACACAGATACGCAGTATTTT. This translates into CASSLMGPVAGHTDTQYF. The chain has TRBV4-2 and TRBJ2-3; 8 bases line up with TRBD2. Germline V gives CDR1 LGHNA, CDR2 YNFKEQ. V gave up 5 bases and J gave up 2 bases; unmatched junction bases: 15. The CDR3 is made up of 18 amino acids.

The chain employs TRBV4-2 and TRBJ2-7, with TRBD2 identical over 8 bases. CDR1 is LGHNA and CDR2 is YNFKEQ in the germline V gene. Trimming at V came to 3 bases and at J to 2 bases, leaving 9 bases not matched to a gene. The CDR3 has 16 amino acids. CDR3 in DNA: TGTGCCAGCAGCCAGCATACTAGCGGAGCAACCTACGAGCAGTACTTC. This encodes CASSQHTSGATYEQYF.

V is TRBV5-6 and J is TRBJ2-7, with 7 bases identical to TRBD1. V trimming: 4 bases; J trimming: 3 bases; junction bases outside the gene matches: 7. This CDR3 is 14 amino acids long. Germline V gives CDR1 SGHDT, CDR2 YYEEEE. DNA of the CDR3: TGTGCCAGCAGCGAGGGACAGAGACTCTACGAGCAGTACTTC. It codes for CASSEGQRLYEQYF.

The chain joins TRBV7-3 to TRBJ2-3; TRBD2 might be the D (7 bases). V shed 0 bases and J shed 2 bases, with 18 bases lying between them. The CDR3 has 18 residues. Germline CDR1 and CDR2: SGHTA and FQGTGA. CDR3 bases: TGTGCCAGCAGCTTAACGGGGGGCGGGGGACCCCTCACAGATACGCAGTATTTT. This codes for CASSLTGGGGPLTDTQYF.

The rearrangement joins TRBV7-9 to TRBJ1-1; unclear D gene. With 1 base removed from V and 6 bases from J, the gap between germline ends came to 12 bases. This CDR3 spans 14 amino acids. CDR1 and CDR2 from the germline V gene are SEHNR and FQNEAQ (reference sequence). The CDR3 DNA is TGTGCCAGCAGCTTAGACGGCGGGAGGGCTGAAGCTTTCTTT. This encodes CASSLDGGRAEAFF.

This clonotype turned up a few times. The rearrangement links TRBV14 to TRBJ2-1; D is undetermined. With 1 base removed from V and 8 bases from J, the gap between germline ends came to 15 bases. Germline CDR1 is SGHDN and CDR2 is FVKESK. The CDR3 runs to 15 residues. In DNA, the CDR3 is TGTGCCAGCAGCCAAGTTAAACCTCTAGTAGATGAGCAGTTCTTC. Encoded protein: CASSQVKPLVDEQFF.

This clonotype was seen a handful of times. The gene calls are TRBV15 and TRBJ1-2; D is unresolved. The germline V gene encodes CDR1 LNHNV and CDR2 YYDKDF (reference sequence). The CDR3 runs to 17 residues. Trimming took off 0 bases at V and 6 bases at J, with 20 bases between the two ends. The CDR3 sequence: CATSRDRAPAGRDGYTF. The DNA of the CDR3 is TGTGCCACCAGCAGAGATAGGGCCCCGGCGGGCAGAGATGGCTACACCTTC. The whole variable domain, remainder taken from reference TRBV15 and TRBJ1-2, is DAMVIQNPRYQVTQFGKPVTLSCSQTLNHNVMYWYQQKSSQAPKLLFHYYDKDFNNEADTPDNFQSRRPNTSFCFLDIRSPGLGDTAMYLCATSRDRAPAGRDGYTFGSGTRLTVV.

The CDR3 DNA sequence: TGTGCCAGCAGGCCTGTCCCGGGACAGGGAGGGGACTACACCTTC. Encoded protein: CASRPVPGQGGDYTF. The rearrangement links TRBV2 to TRBJ1-2; 9 bases line up with TRBD1. Germline CDR1 is SNHLY and CDR2 is FYNNEI. This CDR3 region has 15 residues. With 6 bases clipped from V and 10 bases from J, the junction kept 15 bases outside the gene matches.

The CDR3 bases are TGCGCCAGCAGCTTAGAAGACGGGGGGAGTGCAGATACGCAGTATTTT. It yields the protein CASSLEDGGSADTQYF. The V gene is TRBV5-1, the J gene TRBJ2-3; 7 bases are shared with TRBD2. Germline CDR1 is SGHRS and CDR2 is YFSETQ. The CDR3 has 16 residues. J lost 4 bases, V lost 2 bases, and 10 bases had no gene match.

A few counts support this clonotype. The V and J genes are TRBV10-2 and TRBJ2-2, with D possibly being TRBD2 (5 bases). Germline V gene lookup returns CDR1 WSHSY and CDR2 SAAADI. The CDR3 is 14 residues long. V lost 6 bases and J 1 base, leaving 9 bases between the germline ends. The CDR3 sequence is CASRAELNTGELFF. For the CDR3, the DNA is TGCGCCAGCAGAGCGGAGCTGAACACCGGGGAGCTGTTTTTT.

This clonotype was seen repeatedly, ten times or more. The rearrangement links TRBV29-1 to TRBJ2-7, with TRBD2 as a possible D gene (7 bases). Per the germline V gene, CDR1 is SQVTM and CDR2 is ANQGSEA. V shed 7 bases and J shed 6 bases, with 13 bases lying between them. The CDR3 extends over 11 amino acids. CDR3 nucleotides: TGCAGCGCCCATGGGGGGGCCGAGCAGTACTTC. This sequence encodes CSAHGGAEQYF.

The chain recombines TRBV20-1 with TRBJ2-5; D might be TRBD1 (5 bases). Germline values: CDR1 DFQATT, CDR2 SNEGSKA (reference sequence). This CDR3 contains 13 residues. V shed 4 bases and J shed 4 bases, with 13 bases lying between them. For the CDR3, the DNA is TGCAGTGCTAATAACAGGCTCACAGAGACCCAGTACTTC. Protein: CSANNRLTETQYF.

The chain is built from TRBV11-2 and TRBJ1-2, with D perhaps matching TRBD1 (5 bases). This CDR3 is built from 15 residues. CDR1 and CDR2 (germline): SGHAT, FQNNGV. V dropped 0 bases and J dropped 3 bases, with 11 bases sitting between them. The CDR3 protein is CASSLDSDRDYGYTF. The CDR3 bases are TGTGCCAGCAGCTTAGATTCCGACAGAGACTATGGCTACACCTTC.

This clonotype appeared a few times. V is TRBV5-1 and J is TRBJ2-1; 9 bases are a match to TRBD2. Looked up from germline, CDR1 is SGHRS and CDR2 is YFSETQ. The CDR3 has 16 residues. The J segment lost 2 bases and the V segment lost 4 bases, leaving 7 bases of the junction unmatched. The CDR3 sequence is CASSRLIAGAYNEQFF. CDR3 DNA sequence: TGCGCCAGCAGCCGACTTATAGCGGGGGCCTACAATGAGCAGTTCTTC. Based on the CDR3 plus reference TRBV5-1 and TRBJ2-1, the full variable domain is KAGVTQTPRYLIKTRGQQVTLSCSPISGHRSVSWYQQTPGQGLQFLFEYFSETQRNKGNFPGRFSGRQFSNSRSEMNVSTLELGDSALYLCASSRLIAGAYNEQFFGPGTRLTVL.

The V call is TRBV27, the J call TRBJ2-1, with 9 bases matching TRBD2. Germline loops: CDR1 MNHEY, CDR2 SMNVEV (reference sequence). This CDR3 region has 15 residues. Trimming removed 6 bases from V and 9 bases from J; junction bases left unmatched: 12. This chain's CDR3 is CASSRTSDSVREQFF. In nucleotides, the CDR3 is TGTGCCAGCAGCCGGACTAGCGACTCGGTACGTGAGCAGTTCTTC.

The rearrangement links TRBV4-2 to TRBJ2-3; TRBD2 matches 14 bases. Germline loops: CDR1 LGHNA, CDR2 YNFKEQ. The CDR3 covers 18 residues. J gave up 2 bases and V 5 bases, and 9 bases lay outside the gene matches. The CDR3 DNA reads TGTGCCAGCAGCGGACTAGCGGGAGGTTCATTCCTCACAGATACGCAGTATTTT. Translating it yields CASSGLAGGSFLTDTQYF.

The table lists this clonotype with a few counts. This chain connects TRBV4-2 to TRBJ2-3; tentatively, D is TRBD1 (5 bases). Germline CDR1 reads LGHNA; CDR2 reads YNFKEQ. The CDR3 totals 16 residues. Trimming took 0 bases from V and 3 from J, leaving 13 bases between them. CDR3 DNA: TGTGCCAGCAGCCAAGACCAGGGAATGGGGACAGATACGCAGTATTTT. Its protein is CASSQDQGMGTDTQYF.

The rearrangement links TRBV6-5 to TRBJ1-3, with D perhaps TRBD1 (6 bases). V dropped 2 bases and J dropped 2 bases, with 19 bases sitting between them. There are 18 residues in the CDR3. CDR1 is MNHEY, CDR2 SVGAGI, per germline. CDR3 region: CASSYTGLGRDTGNTIYF. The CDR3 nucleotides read TGTGCCAGCAGTTACACAGGGTTGGGGCGAGATACTGGAAACACCATATATTTT.

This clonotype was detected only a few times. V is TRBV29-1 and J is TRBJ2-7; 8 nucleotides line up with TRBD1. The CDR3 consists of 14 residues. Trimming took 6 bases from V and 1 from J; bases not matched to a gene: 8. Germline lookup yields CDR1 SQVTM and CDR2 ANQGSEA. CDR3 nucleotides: TGCAGCGTGGGACGACAGGGGAAGTCCTACGAGCAGTACTTC. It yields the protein CSVGRQGKSYEQYF.

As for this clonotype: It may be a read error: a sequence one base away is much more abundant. The CDR3 region has the DNA TGTGCCAGCAGTGTGGGGGCCCTAACTAACTATAGCTACACCTTC. Residues: CASSVGALTNYSYTF. The V and J genes are TRBV25-1 and TRBJ1-2; possibly TRBD1 for D (6 bases). The germline V gene encodes CDR1 MGHDK and CDR2 SYGVNS. The CDR3 has 15 residues.

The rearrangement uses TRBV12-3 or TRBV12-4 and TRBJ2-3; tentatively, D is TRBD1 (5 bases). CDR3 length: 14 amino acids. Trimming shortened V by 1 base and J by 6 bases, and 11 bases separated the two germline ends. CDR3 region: CASSLVGARDTQYF. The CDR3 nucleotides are TGTGCCAGCAGTTTAGTAGGGGCAAGGGATACGCAGTATTTT.

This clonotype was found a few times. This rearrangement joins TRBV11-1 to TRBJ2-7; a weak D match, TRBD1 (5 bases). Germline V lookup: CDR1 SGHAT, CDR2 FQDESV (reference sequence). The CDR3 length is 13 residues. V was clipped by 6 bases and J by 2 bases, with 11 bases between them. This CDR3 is CASSRQKTYEQYF. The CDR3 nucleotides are TGTGCCAGCAGTCGACAGAAAACCTACGAGCAGTACTTC. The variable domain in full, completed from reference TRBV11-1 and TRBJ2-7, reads EAEVAQSPRYKITEKSQAVAFWCDPISGHATLYWYRQILGQGPELLVQFQDESVVDDSQLPKDRFSAERLKGVDSTLKIQPAELGDSAMYLCASSRQKTYEQYFGPGTRLTVT.

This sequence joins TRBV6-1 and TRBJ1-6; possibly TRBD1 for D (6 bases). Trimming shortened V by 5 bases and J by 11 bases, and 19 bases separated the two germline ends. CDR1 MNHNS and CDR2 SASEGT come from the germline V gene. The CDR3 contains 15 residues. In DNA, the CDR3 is TGTGCCAGCAGTCCGAACGACAGGCTACTGGCACCCCTCCACTTT. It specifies CASSPNDRLLAPLHF.

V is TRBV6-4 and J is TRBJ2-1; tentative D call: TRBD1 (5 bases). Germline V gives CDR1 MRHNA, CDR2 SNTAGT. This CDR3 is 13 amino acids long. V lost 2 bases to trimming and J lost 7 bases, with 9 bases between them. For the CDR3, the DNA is TGTGCCAGCAGTGACCCGACAGTAAATGAGCAGTTCTTC. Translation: CASSDPTVNEQFF.

CDR3: CASSYSSRLAEYF. The CDR3 coding sequence is TGTGCCAGCAGTTACTCCTCGCGACTAGCTGAGTACTTC. The rearrangement joins TRBV6-2 or TRBV6-3 to TRBJ2-7; 7 positions match TRBD2. There are 13 residues in the CDR3. V lost 0 bases, J lost 11 bases, and 7 bases stayed unmatched. Germline V gives CDR1 MNHEY, CDR2 SVGEGT.

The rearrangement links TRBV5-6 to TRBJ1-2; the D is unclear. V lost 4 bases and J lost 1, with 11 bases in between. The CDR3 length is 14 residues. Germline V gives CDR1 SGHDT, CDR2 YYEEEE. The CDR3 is CASSPRLFNYGYTF. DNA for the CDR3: TGTGCCAGCAGCCCCCGGCTTTTTAACTATGGCTACACCTTC.

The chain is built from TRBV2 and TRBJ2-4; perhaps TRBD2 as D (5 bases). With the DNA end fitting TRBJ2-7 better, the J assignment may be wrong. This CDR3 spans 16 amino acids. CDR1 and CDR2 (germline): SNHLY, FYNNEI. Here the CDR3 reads CASRDDPGKGSDEQYF. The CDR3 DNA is TGTGCCAGCAGAGATGACCCCGGGAAGGGTTCCGACGAGCAGTACTTC.